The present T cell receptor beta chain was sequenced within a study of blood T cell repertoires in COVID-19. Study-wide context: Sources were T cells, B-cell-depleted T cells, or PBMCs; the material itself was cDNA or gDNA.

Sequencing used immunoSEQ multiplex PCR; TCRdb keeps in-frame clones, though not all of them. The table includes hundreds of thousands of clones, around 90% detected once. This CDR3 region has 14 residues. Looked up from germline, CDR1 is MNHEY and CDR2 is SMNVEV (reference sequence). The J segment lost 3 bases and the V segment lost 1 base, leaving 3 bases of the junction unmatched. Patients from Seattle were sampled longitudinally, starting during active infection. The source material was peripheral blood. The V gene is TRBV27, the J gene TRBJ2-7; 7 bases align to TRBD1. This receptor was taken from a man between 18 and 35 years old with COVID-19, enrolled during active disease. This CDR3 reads CASSLYRGHYEQYF. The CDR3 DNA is TGTGCCAGCAGTTTATACAGGGGCCACTACGAGCAGTACTTC.